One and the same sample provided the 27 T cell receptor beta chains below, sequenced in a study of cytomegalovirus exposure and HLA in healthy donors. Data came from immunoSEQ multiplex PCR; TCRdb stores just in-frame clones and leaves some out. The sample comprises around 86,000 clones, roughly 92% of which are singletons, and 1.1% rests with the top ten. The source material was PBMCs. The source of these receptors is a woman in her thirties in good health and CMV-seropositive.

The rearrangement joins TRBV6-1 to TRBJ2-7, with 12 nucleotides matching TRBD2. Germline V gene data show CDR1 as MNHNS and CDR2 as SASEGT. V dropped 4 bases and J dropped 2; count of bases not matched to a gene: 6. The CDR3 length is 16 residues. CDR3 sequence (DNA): TGTGCCAGCAGTGCCGGGACTAGCGGGCCTCCCTACGAGCAGTACTTC. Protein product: CASSAGTSGPPYEQYF.

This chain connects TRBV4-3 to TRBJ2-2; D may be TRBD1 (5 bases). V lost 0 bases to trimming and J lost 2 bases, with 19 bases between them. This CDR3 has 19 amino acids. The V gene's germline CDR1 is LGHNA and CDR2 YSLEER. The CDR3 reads CASSQDRRDSIGNTGELFF. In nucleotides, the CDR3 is TGCGCCAGCAGCCAAGATCGTCGAGACAGTATCGGTAACACCGGGGAGCTGTTTTTT.

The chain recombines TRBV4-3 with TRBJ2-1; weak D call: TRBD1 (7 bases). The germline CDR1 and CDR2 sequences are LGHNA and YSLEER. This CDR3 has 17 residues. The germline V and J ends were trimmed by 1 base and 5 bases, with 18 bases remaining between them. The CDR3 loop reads CASSQGRGRSSDNEQFF. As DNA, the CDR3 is TGCGCCAGCAGCCAAGGCAGGGGGAGGAGTTCTGACAATGAGCAGTTCTTC.

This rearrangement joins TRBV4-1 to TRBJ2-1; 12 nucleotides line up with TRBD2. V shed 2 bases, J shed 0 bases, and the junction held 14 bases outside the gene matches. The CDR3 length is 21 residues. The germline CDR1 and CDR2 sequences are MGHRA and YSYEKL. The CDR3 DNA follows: TGCGCCAGCAGCCAACTGGCCCCAGGACTAGCGGGACCCGCCTCCTACAATGAGCAGTTCTTC. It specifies CASSQLAPGLAGPASYNEQFF.

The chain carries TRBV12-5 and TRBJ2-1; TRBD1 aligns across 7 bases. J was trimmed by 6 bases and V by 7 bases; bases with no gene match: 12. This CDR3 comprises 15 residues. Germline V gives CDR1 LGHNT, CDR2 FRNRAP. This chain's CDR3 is CASAPDRNKINEQFF. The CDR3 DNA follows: TGTGCTAGTGCCCCGGACAGGAACAAAATCAATGAGCAGTTCTTC.

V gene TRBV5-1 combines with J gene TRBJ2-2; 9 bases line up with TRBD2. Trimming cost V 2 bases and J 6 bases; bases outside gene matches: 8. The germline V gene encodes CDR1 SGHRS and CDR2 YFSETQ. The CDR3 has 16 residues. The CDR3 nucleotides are TGCGCCAGCAGCTTACGGTCTAGCGGGACCGCCGGGGAGCTGTTTTTT. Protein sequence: CASSLRSSGTAGELFF.

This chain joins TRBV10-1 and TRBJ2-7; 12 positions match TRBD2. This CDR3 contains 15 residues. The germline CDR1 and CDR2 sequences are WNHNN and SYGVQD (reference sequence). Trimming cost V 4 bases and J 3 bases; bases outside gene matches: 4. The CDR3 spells CASSASGRDIYEQYF. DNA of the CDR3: TGCGCCAGCAGTGCTAGCGGGAGGGATATCTACGAGCAGTACTTC.

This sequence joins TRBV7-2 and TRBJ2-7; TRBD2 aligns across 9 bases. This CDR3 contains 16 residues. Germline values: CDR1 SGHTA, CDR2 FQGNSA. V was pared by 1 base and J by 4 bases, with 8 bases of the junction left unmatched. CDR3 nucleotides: TGTGCCAGCAGCTTAGTTGGCGGGAGGGCCTCGTACGAGCAGTACTTC. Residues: CASSLVGGRASYEQYF. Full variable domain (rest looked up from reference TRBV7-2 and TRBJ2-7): GAGVSQSPSNKVTEKGKDVELRCDPISGHTALYWYRQSLGQGLEFLIYFQGNSAPDKSGLPSDRFSAERTGGSVSTLTIQRTQQEDSAVYLCASSLVGGRASYEQYFGPGTRLTVT.

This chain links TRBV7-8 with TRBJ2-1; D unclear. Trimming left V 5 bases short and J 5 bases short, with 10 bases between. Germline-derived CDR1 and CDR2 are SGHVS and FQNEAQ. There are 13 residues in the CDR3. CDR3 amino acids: CASSPQADNEQFF. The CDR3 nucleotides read TGTGCCAGCAGCCCCCAGGCAGACAATGAGCAGTTCTTC.

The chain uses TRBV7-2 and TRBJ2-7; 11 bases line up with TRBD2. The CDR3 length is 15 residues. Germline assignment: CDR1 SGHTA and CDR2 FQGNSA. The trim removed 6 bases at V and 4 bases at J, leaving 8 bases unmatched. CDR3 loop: CASSSTSGISYEQYF. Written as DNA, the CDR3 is TGTGCCAGCAGTTCGACTAGCGGGATTTCGTACGAGCAGTACTTC.

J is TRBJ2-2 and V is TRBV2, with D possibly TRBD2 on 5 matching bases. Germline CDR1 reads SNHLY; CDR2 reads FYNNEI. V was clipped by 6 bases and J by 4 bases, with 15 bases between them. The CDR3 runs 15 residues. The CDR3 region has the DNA TGTGCCAGCAGCCCACTAGTTTCACTCACCGGGGAGCTGTTTTTT. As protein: CASSPLVSLTGELFF. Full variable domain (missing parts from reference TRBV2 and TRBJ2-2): EPEVTQTPSHQVTQMGQEVILRCVPISNHLYFYWYRQILGQKVEFLVSFYNNEISEKSEIFDDQFSVERPDGSNFTLKIRSTKLEDSAMYFCASSPLVSLTGELFFGEGSRLTVL.

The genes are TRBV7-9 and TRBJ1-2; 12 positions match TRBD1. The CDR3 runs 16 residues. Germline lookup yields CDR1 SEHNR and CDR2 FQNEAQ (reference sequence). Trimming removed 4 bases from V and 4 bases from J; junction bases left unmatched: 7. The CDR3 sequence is CASSSGTGGPTYGYTF. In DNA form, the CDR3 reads TGTGCCAGCAGCTCCGGGACAGGGGGCCCTACCTATGGCTACACCTTC.

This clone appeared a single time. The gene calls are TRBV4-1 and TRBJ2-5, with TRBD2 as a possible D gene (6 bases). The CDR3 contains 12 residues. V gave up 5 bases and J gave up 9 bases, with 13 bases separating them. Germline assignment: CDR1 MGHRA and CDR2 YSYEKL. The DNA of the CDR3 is TGCGCCAGCAGCGACAGAGGAGGGGCCCAGTACTTC. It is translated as CASSDRGGAQYF.

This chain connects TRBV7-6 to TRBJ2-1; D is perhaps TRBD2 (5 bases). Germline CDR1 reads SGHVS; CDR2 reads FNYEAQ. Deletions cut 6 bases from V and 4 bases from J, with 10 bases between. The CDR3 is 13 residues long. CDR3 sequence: CASSPDLYNEQFF. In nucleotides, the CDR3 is TGTGCCAGCAGTCCGGACTTGTACAATGAGCAGTTCTTC.

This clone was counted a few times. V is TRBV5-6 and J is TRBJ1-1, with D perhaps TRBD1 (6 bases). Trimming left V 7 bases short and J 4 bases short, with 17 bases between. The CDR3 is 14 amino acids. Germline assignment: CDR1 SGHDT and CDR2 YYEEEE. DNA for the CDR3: TGTGCCAGCGAACGGACAGATTTCAGCACTGAAGCTTTCTTT. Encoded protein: CASERTDFSTEAFF.

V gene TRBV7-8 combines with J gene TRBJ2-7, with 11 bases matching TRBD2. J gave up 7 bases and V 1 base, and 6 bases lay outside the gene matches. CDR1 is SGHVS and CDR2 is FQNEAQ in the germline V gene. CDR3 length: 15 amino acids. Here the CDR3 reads CASSLGLAGGYEQYF. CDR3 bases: TGTGCCAGCAGCTTAGGGCTAGCGGGAGGTTATGAGCAGTACTTC.

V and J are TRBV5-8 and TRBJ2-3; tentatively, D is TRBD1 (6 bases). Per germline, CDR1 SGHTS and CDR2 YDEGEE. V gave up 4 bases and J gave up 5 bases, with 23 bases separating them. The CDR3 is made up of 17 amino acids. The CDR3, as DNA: TGTGCCAGCAGCCGTGGAAATGGCAGGGGAGTTGGAGATACGCAGTATTTT. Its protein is CASSRGNGRGVGDTQYF.

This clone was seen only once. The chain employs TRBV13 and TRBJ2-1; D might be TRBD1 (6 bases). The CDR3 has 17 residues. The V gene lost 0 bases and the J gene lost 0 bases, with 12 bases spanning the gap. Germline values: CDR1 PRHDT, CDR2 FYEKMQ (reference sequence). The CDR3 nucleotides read TGTGCCAGCAGCTTAGGAGGAGGACAGAGCTCCTACAATGAGCAGTTCTTC. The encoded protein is CASSLGGGQSSYNEQFF.

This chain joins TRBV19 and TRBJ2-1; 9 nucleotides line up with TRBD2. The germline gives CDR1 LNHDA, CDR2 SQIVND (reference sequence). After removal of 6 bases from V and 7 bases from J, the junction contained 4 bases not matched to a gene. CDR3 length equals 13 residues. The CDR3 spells CASRLAGGNEQFF. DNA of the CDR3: TGTGCCAGTAGACTAGCGGGCGGGAATGAGCAGTTCTTC.

The CDR3 coding sequence is TGTGCCAGTAGTTTCTCACAGGCCAATCAGCCCCAGCATTTT. It encodes CASSFSQANQPQHF. The genes are TRBV19 and TRBJ1-5; a possible D gene is TRBD1 (5 bases). The V gene's germline CDR1 is LNHDA and CDR2 SQIVND (reference sequence). This CDR3 spans 14 amino acids. With 5 bases removed from V and 3 bases from J, the gap between germline ends came to 11 bases.

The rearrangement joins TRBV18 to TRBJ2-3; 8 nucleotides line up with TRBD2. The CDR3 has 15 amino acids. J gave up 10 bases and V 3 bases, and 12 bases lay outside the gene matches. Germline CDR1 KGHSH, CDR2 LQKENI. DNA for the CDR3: TGTGCCAGCTCACCGGGACTAGGTACGCGGGTGGCGCAGTATTTT. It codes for CASSPGLGTRVAQYF.

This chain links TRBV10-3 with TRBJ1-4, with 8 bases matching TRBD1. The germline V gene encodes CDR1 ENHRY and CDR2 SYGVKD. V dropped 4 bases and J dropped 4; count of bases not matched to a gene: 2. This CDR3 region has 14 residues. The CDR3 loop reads CAISGTGRNEKLFF. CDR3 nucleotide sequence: TGTGCCATCAGTGGGACAGGGCGTAATGAAAAACTGTTTTTT.

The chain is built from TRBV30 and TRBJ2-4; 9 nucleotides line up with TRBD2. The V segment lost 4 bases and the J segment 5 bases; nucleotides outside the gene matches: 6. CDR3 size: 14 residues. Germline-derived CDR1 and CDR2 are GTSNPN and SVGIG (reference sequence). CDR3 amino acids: CAWTLAGPQNIQYF. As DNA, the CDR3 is TGTGCCTGGACGCTAGCGGGACCTCAAAACATTCAGTACTTC. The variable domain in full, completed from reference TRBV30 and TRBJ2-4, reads SQTIHQWPATLVQPVGSPLSLECTVEGTSNPNLYWYRQAAGRGLQLLFYSVGIGQISSEVPQNLSASRPQDRQFILSSKKLLLSDSGFYLCAWTLAGPQNIQYFGAGTRLSVL.

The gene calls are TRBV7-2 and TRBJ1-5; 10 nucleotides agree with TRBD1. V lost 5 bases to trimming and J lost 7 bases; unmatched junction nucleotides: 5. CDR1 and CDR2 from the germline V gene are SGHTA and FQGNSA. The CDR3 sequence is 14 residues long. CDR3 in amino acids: CASSGTGVGQPQHF. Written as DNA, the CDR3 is TGTGCCAGCAGCGGGACAGGGGTTGGGCAGCCCCAGCATTTT.

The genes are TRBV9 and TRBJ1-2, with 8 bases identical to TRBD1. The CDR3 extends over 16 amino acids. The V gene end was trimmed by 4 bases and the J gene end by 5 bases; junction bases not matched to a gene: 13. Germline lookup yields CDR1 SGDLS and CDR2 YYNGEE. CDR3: CASSPTDRALGYGYTF. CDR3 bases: TGTGCCAGCAGCCCGACGGACAGGGCCTTAGGGTATGGCTACACCTTC.

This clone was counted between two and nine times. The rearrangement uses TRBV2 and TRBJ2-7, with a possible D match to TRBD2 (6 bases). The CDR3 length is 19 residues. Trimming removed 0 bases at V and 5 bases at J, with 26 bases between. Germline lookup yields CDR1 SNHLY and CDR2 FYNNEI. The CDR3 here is CASSEAGGRSVSKHHEQYF. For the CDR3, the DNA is TGTGCCAGCAGTGAAGCGGGTGGGAGGTCGGTATCCAAACATCACGAGCAGTACTTC.

CDR3 nucleotide sequence: TGCGCCAGCAGCCAAGATACTCGAACGGAGACCCAGTACTTC. Translating it yields CASSQDTRTETQYF. This rearrangement joins TRBV4-3 to TRBJ2-5; no definite D call. Germline V gene data show CDR1 as LGHNA and CDR2 as YSLEER. This CDR3 spans 14 amino acids. V was shortened by 0 bases and J by 5 bases, with 10 bases between the two germline ends.